This T cell receptor beta chain was captured by sequencing in a study of cytomegalovirus exposure and HLA in healthy donors. Study-level points and caveats: Researchers catalogued roughly 170 TCR beta chains as cytomegalovirus-associated. There were several of the most significant clusters that appeared linked to common viral pathogens in a later analysis.

To note about this clone: Antigen unknown.

The donors gave bone marrow, and they were healthy. Trimming cost V 4 bases and J 0 bases, with 11 bases left between them. CDR1 MDHEN and CDR2 SYDVKM come from the germline V gene. The CDR3 consists of 15 residues. Use of 60 Vbeta and 13 Jbeta primers characterized the PCR. Assay: immunoSEQ multiplex PCR; the TCRdb copy retains only in-frame clones and omits some. This table has approximately 150,000 clones, around four fifths appearing once. The sequence derives from a woman aged 25 to 39 in good health and CMV-seropositive. The chain employs TRBV28 and TRBJ2-3, with D possibly TRBD2 on 6 matching bases. The specimen was PBMCs. CDR3 nucleotides: TGTGCCAGCAGTTCCGGAGGGCTGAGCACAGATACGCAGTATTTT. It yields the protein CASSSGGLSTDTQYF.